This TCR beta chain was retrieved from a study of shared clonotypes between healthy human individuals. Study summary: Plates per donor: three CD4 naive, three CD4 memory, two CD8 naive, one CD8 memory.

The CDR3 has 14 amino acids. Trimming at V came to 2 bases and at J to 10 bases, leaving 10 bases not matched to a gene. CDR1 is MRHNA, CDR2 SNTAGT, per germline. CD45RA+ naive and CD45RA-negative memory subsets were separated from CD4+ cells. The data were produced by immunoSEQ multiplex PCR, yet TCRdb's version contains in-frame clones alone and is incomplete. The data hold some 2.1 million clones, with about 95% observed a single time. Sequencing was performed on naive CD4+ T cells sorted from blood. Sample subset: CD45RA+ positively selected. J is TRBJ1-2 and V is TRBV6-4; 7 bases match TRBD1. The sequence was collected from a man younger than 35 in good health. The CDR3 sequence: CASSDQVTGPNYTF. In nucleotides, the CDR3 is TGTGCCAGCAGTGACCAAGTGACAGGGCCGAACTACACCTTC.